This T cell receptor (beta chain) originates from a study of shared clonotypes between healthy human individuals. The CDR3 is made up of 14 amino acids. Germline V gene lookup returns CDR1 MNHNS and CDR2 SASEGT. Trimming cost V 4 bases and J 5 bases, with 11 bases left between them. The naive CD8 fraction comprised CD45RO-negative cells positively selected for CCR7 and excluded terminally differentiated effector memory CD45RA+ cells. Findings and caveats of the study: Researchers found naive subsets generally carried larger estimated richness than memory subsets.

Researchers ran the assay at a deep level. Each replicate PCR on the sorted subsets used about 0.2 ug DNA (around 31,000 T cell genomes). Some clones are missing from TCRdb's copy, which holds only in-frame ones; the method was immunoSEQ multiplex PCR. The profile shows about 1,800,000 clones, roughly 95% of them singletons. In the case of this clone: Its target is not known.

The genes are TRBV6-1 and TRBJ1-4, with D possibly being TRBD1 (5 bases). The specimen was naive CD8+ T cells sorted from blood. The TCR was taken from a man between 18 and 29 years old in good health. The CDR3 nucleotides are TGTGCCAGCAGTGTGGTCAGGGCAAATGAAAAACTGTTTTTT. Its translation: CASSVVRANEKLFF.